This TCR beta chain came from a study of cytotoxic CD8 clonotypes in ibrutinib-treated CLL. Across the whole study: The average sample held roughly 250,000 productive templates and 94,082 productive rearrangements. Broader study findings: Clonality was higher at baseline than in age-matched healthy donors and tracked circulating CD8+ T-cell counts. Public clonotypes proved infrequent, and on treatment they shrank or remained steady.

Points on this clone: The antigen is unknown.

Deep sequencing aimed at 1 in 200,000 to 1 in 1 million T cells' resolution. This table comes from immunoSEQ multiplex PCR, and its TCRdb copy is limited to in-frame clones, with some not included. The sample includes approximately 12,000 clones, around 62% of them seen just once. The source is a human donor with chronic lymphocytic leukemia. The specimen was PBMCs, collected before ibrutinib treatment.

This CDR3 is CASSKSKQETQYF. CDR3 DNA: TGTGCCAGTAGTAAATCGAAACAAGAGACCCAGTACTTC. The V call is TRBV19, the J call TRBJ2-5; no definite D call. Trimming stripped 4 bases from V and 2 bases from J, with 8 bases between. The germline CDR1 and CDR2 sequences are LNHDA and SQIVND (reference sequence). There are 13 residues in the CDR3.